This T cell receptor (beta chain) was found in a study of PD-L1 blockade in urothelial cancer. For the study at large: Samples came from 3 weeks, at the second dose, and 6 weeks into treatment.

Only in-frame clones appear in the TCRdb table, and some are missing; sequencing was by immunoSEQ multiplex PCR. Of fewer than 85,000 clones listed, roughly 84% are singletons. Concerning this clone: Its target is not known.

Time point noted: pretreatment peripheral blood. Findings and caveats of the study: Below-median pretreatment blood TCR clonality was a predictor of better survival.

Trimming at V came to 0 bases and at J to 5 bases, leaving 11 bases not matched to a gene. CDR3 length: 17 amino acids. Germline V lookup: CDR1 SGDLS, CDR2 YYNGEE. The specimen was PBMCs, collected around atezolizumab (anti-PD-L1) treatment. The chain joins TRBV9 to TRBJ1-2, with 9 bases aligning to TRBD1. The sequence came from a woman aged 70-85 years with urothelial cancer. CDR3 nucleotides: TGTGCCAGCAGCGTAGCGGGGGGAGGACAGGGGACGTATGGCTACACCTTC. Its translation: CASSVAGGGQGTYGYTF. Combining the CDR3 with reference TRBV9 and TRBJ1-2 gives the whole variable domain DSGVTQTPKHLITATGQRVTLRCSPRSGDLSVYWYQQSLDQGLQFLIQYYNGEERAKGNILERFSAQQFPDLHSELNLSSLELGDSALYFCASSVAGGGQGTYGYTFGSGTRLTVV.